This TCR beta chain was sequenced during a study of blood T cell repertoires in COVID-19. Background on the study: COVID-19 samples collected from the United States, Italy and Spain covered acute and convalescent phases. From T cells, B-cell-depleted T cells, or PBMCs came the material, which was cDNA or gDNA.

Trimming shortened V by 5 bases and J by 1 base, and 18 bases separated the two germline ends. The CDR3 covers 17 residues. CDR1 is SGHVS and CDR2 is FNYEAQ in the germline V gene. Authors' analysis steps: Nucleated cell counts were estimated from reference gene primer amplification. This table comes from immunoSEQ multiplex PCR, and its TCRdb copy is limited to in-frame clones, with some not included. That table is the source of V, J and clone size, and D and trimming were worked out from the DNA. This sample carries 90,000 to 100,000 clones, approximately 81% of them seen once, and the ten largest clones take around 11%.

V gene TRBV7-6 combines with J gene TRBJ2-1, with D unresolved. Sequences were obtained from peripheral blood. The TCR was taken from a woman aged 80 or older with acute or convalescent COVID-19. The CDR3 bases are TGTGCCAGCAGCCGCCCGGTGGGTACTACATCCTACAATGAGCAGTTCTTC. Translation gives CASSRPVGTTSYNEQFF.